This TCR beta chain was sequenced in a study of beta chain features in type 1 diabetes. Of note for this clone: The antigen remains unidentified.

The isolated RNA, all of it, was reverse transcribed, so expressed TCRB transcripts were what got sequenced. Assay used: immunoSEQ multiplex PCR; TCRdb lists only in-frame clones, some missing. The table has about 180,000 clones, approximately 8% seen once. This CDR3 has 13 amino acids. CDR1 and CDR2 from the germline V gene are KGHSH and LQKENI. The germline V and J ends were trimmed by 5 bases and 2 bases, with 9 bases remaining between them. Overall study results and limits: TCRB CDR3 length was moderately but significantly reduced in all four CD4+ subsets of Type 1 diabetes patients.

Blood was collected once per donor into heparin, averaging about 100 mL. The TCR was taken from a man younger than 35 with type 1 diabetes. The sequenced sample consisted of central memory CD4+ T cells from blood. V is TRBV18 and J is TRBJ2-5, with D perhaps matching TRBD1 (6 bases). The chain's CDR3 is CASSLQGQETQYF. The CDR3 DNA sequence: TGTGCCAGCTCATTACAGGGACAAGAGACCCAGTACTTC.